This TCR beta chain was recorded in a study of control samples from healthy donors and cancer patients. Libraries were prepared by immunoSEQ multiplex PCR; TCRdb keeps only in-frame clonotypes and omits some of them. The sample includes approximately 58,000 clones, 80% to 90% seen only once; the top ten take over 9.5%. V shed 10 bases and J shed 2 bases, with 15 bases lying between them. This CDR3 is built from 13 residues. The V gene's germline CDR1 is MDHEN and CDR2 SYDVKM. This clone was observed a single time. The sequenced sample consisted of PBMCs. The V gene is TRBV28, the J gene TRBJ2-7; D unresolved. The sequence was collected from a woman aged 60 to 75 with lung cancer. The CDR3 region is CATQPWTTYEQYF. CDR3 DNA: TGTGCCACACAACCTTGGACCACCTACGAGCAGTACTTC.